This TCR beta chain was captured by sequencing in a study of OX40 agonist ivuxolimab in advanced cancers. Study-wide background: With ivuxolimab, an agonistic anti-OX40 (CD134) antibody, patients were treated. Age averaged approximately 60 years (range roughly 23 to 79), and just over 80% were male.

Worth noting for this clone: The antigen remains unidentified.

Regarding the study as a whole: There was clonal expansion of CD4+ and CD8+ blood T cells by week 6 at 0.1 to 3.0 mg/kg. Some nonresponders additionally presented with little normalized T-cell clonal expansion.

The repertoire was sequenced with immunoSEQ multiplex PCR; TCRdb's copy has only in-frame clones and lacks some. The sample holds about 55,000 clones; about four fifths are singletons and the top ten take around 4.3%. Trimming took 1 base from V and 7 from J; bases not matched to a gene: 3. The CDR3 has 15 residues. Looked up from germline, CDR1 is SGHNT and CDR2 is YENEEA. The gene calls are TRBV11-3 and TRBJ2-1; 11 nucleotides match TRBD2. The input for sequencing was CD4+ or CD8+ T cells sorted from blood, taken in a trial of the OX40 agonist ivuxolimab. The receptor comes from an adult with an advanced solid tumor such as melanoma, head and neck, liver or kidney cancer. The CDR3 coding sequence is TGTGCCAGCAGCTTAGCTATAGCGGGAGGGAATGAGCAGTTCTTC. As protein: CASSLAIAGGNEQFF.